This paragraph reports one T cell receptor beta chain. Vbeta (60) and Jbeta (13) primers were used in the PCR. TCRdb's copy holds only in-frame clones and misses some; the assay was immunoSEQ multiplex PCR. The sample shows about 130,000 clones, about four fifths of them seen only once. The data were taken from a study of cytomegalovirus exposure and HLA in healthy donors. Germline loops: CDR1 WNHNN, CDR2 SYGVQD (reference sequence). This CDR3 has 18 residues. Material for sequencing was PBMCs. The rearrangement uses TRBV10-1 and TRBJ2-5; possibly TRBD2 for D (6 bases). The DNA end favors TRBJ2-7, so the J call may be wrong. The receptor comes from a man aged 18 to 30 in good health and CMV-seronegative. The CDR3 region is CASSELTTEGRSSYEQYF. The DNA for the CDR3 is TGCGCCAGCAGTGAGTTAACCACCGAAGGGAGGAGCTCCTACGAGCAGTACTTC.